This is a list of T cell receptor beta chains from one sample in a study of cytomegalovirus exposure and HLA in healthy donors. Sequencing was performed with immunoSEQ multiplex PCR; in TCRdb, only in-frame clones are kept and a portion is missing. The sample includes about 82,000 clones, about 9.4% of them seen just once. The specimen was PBMCs. These receptors came from a man in his sixties in good health and CMV-seropositive. The CDR3 runs from the conserved cysteine through the conserved F or W. The order of the fields is D gene, V gene, clone size, J gene, CDR3 protein, CDR3 DNA. A D gene is named only where the DNA matches it firmly. Clone size is given for some rows only: seen once, a few or many times, or a class if the clone is expanded.

TRBD1	TRBV5-1	few	TRBJ2-7	CASSRDRDSYEQYF	TGCGCCAGCAGCAGAGACAGGGACTCCTACGAGCAGTACTTC
NA	TRBV5-6	few	TRBJ1-5	CASSLGVRTLNQPQHF	TGTGCCAGCAGCTTGGGGGTACGGACTCTCAATCAGCCCCAGCATTTT
TRBD1	TRBV25-1	few	TRBJ1-2	CASGQGTGGYTF	TGTGCCAGCGGACAGGGTACAGGAGGCTACACCTTC
TRBD1	TRBV30	few	TRBJ1-1	CAWDRGQDTEAFF	TGTGCCTGGGACAGGGGGCAGGACACTGAAGCTTTCTTT
NA	TRBV18	NA	TRBJ2-1	CASSPPTGTGDNEQFF	TGTGCCAGCTCACCACCGACCGGGACTGGGGACAATGAGCAGTTCTTC
NA	TRBV15	many	TRBJ1-5	CATSRDTWAQDQHF	TGTGCCACCAGCAGAGATACTTGGGCTCAAGACCAGCATTTT
NA	TRBV27	NA	TRBJ2-1	CASGVGGRGQFF	TGTGCCAGCGGGGTAGGAGGTCGTGGGCAGTTCTTC
TRBD1	TRBV10-2	NA	TRBJ2-5	CASSQGARETQYF	TGCGCCAGCAGTCAGGGGGCGCGGGAGACCCAGTACTTC
TRBD2	TRBV25-1	NA	TRBJ2-5	CASSTTSGKQETQYF	TGTGCCAGCAGTACGACTAGCGGAAAACAAGAGACCCAGTACTTC
NA	TRBV19	few	TRBJ2-2	CAGGYRTGELFF	TGTGCCGGGGGGTATCGCACCGGGGAGCTGTTTTTT
TRBD1	TRBV6-5	few	TRBJ1-1	CASSYGTGYRNTEAFF	TGTGCCAGCAGTTACGGGACAGGATATAGGAACACTGAAGCTTTCTTT
NA	TRBV7-9	few	TRBJ2-2	CARRAGNTGELFF	TGTGCCAGAAGGGCGGGTAACACCGGGGAGCTGTTTTTT
NA	TRBV5-1	NA	TRBJ2-2	CASSLAAAVNTGELFF	TGCGCCAGCAGCTTGGCCGCTGCAGTGAACACCGGGGAGCTGTTTTTT
NA	TRBV6-1	NA	TRBJ2-2	CASGRANTGELFF	TGTGCCAGCGGGCGCGCGAACACCGGGGAGCTGTTTTTT
TRBD1	TRBV30	NA	TRBJ2-3	CAWESRGNTDTKYF	TGTGCCTGGGAGAGCAGGGGGAACACAGATACGAAGTATTTC
NA	TRBV7-9	NA	TRBJ1-5	CASSLGSSPQHF	TGTGCCAGCAGCTTAGGTAGTAGTCCCCAGCATTTT
TRBD1	TRBV5-1	NA	TRBJ1-2	CASSSDRRSFGYTF	TGCGCCAGCAGTTCGGACAGGCGCTCTTTTGGCTACACCTTC
NA	TRBV4-1	NA	TRBJ1-5	CASSQGRDYQPQHF	TGCGCCAGCAGCCAAGGGCGGGATTATCAGCCCCAGCATTTT
TRBD2	TRBV10-2	NA	TRBJ2-1	CASGTQAGAYNEQFF	TGCGCCAGCGGAACACAAGCGGGGGCCTACAATGAGCAGTTCTTC
TRBD2	TRBV28	few	TRBJ2-7	CASRNSGSWGYEQYF	TGTGCCAGCAGGAACAGCGGGAGTTGGGGGTACGAGCAGTACTTC
TRBD2	TRBV5-1	NA	TRBJ2-1	CASSLASGGNYNEQFF	TGCGCCAGCAGCTTGGCTAGCGGGGGGAACTACAATGAGCAGTTCTTC
TRBD2	TRBV7-2	few	TRBJ2-1	CASSQGLAGGLGRFF	TGTGCCAGCAGCCAAGGACTAGCGGGAGGGTTAGGGCGGTTCTTC
NA	TRBV6-5	NA	TRBJ1-1	CASSHRGVLTEAFF	TGTGCCAGCAGCCACCGGGGAGTCCTCACTGAAGCTTTCTTT
NA	TRBV28	few	TRBJ1-1	CASSFSRGTEAFF	TGTGCCAGCAGTTTTAGCAGAGGGACTGAAGCTTTCTTT
TRBD1	TRBV10-3	few	TRBJ1-4	CAISGTGGADEKLFF	TGTGCCATCAGCGGGACAGGGGGCGCCGATGAAAAACTGTTTTTT
TRBD1	TRBV5-8	NA	TRBJ2-7	CASSPIHRGAGYEQYF	TGTGCCAGCAGCCCCATTCACAGGGGGGCCGGTTACGAGCAGTACTTC
NA	TRBV7-2	NA	TRBJ1-4	CASRRGPLNEKLFF	TGTGCCAGCAGACGAGGGCCCTTGAATGAAAAACTGTTTTTT
NA	TRBV5-1	NA	TRBJ2-5	CASSLGGAGGFQETQYF	TGCGCCAGCAGCTTGGGCGGGGCAGGGGGTTTCCAAGAGACCCAGTACTTC